The subject of this entry is one T cell receptor beta chain. The data belong to a study of blood T cell repertoires in COVID-19. Germline V lookup: CDR1 LGHNA, CDR2 YSLEER. V was shortened by 3 bases and J by 0 bases, with 15 bases between the two germline ends. The CDR3 is made up of 16 amino acids. Only in-frame clones appear in the TCRdb table, and some are missing; sequencing was by immunoSEQ multiplex PCR. Among 140,000 to 150,000 clones listed, 85% to 90% were seen once. The chain has TRBV4-3 and TRBJ2-7; D call uncertain. The TCR was taken from a human donor in a cohort sampled during active COVID-19. The source material was peripheral blood. The CDR3 loop is CASSQRIGGTSYEQYF. CDR3 nucleotide sequence: TGCGCCAGCAGCCAGCGTATTGGCGGTACCTCCTACGAGCAGTACTTC.